These 32 T cell receptor beta chains were all obtained from the same sample, sequenced in a study of cytomegalovirus exposure and HLA in healthy donors. It was with 60 Vbeta and 13 Jbeta primers that the PCR ran. Produced via immunoSEQ multiplex PCR; TCRdb's table is partial and in-frame only. The profile shows some 90,000 clones, about three quarters of them singletons. Sequenced: PBMCs. These receptors came from a man aged 25 to 40 in good health and CMV-seropositive.

The V and J genes are TRBV30 and TRBJ2-3, with 7 bases aligning to TRBD2. The CDR3 sequence is 14 residues long. The V gene's germline CDR1 is GTSNPN and CDR2 SVGIG (reference sequence). J was trimmed by 4 bases and V by 2 bases; bases with no gene match: 6. CDR3 amino acids: CAWSLSGNPDTQYF. CDR3 DNA: TGTGCCTGGAGTCTGAGCGGGAACCCAGATACGCAGTATTTT. Full variable domain (missing parts from reference TRBV30 and TRBJ2-3): SQTIHQWPATLVQPVGSPLSLECTVEGTSNPNLYWYRQAAGRGLQLLFYSVGIGQISSEVPQNLSASRPQDRQFILSSKKLLLSDSGFYLCAWSLSGNPDTQYFGPGTRLTVL.

This rearrangement joins TRBV11-2 to TRBJ2-7; 9 bases are shared with TRBD2. Germline V gives CDR1 SGHAT, CDR2 FQNNGV. V lost 5 bases to trimming and J lost 4 bases; unmatched junction nucleotides: 9. The CDR3 consists of 15 residues. CDR3 DNA: TGTGCCAGCAGCGCCAATAGCGGGAGTGAGTACGAGCAGTACTTC. Amino acids: CASSANSGSEYEQYF.

The rearrangement links TRBV5-1 to TRBJ1-2; tentatively, D is TRBD1 (6 bases). The CDR3 has 15 amino acids. Germline-derived CDR1 and CDR2 are SGHRS and YFSETQ. V was clipped by 0 bases and J by 8 bases, with 17 bases between them. The CDR3 sequence is CASSLAESAGAGYTF. The CDR3 DNA sequence: TGCGCCAGCAGCTTGGCCGAATCGGCAGGGGCCGGCTACACCTTC.

The V gene is TRBV20-1, the J gene TRBJ2-7; TRBD2 agrees at 8 bases. The germline CDR1 and CDR2 sequences are DFQATT and SNEGSKA (reference sequence). CDR3 length equals 11 residues. The CDR3 DNA is TGCAGAGGGACTAGTAGCCACGAGCAGTACTTC. It encodes CRGTSSHEQYF.

The gene calls are TRBV4-1 and TRBJ2-5; 13 bases align to TRBD2. Germline assignment: CDR1 MGHRA and CDR2 YSYEKL. The CDR3 length is 16 residues. V was clipped by 4 bases and J by 5 bases; unmatched bases: 7. The CDR3 nucleotides read TGCGCCAGCAGCCTAGGACTAGCGGGGGCGGGGGAGACCCAGTACTTC. The encoded protein is CASSLGLAGAGETQYF.

There are a few counts of this clone. V is TRBV5-1 and J is TRBJ2-7, with 8 bases aligning to TRBD1. This CDR3 is built from 15 residues. V lost 0 bases, J lost 5 bases, and 7 bases stayed unmatched. Germline lookup yields CDR1 SGHRS and CDR2 YFSETQ. CDR3 DNA: TGCGCCAGCAGCTTGGAGGGGCAGGGGGCCAACGAGCAGTACTTC. Amino acids: CASSLEGQGANEQYF.

The J gene is TRBJ2-1, the V gene TRBV28, with 9 bases identical to TRBD2. The CDR3 consists of 15 residues. The V segment lost 2 bases and the J segment 9 bases; nucleotides outside the gene matches: 8. Germline V lookup: CDR1 MDHEN, CDR2 SYDVKM. CDR3 DNA sequence: TGTGCCAGCAGTTTAGCTAGCGGGACGTCGGCTGAGCAGTTCTTC. Translation: CASSLASGTSAEQFF.

Here the CDR3 DNA reads TGTGCCAGTAGTAACCGGGACAGGGTCCTCTCTGGAAACACCATATATTTT. Protein: CASSNRDRVLSGNTIYF. V usage is TRBV19 and J usage is TRBJ1-3; 9 bases align to TRBD1. The junction had 7 bases not matched to a gene; V was cut back by 4 bases and J by 0 bases. CDR3 length: 17 residues. Per the germline V gene, CDR1 is LNHDA and CDR2 is SQIVND (reference sequence).

The rearrangement joins TRBV20-1 to TRBJ1-1, with 8 bases that match TRBD1. CDR3 length: 11 amino acids. CDR1 is DFQATT and CDR2 is SNEGSKA in the germline V gene (reference sequence). With V trimmed by 6 bases and J by 10 bases, 7 bases remained unmatched. The CDR3 loop reads CSARTQGAAFF. The CDR3 DNA follows: TGCAGTGCCAGGACTCAGGGGGCAGCTTTCTTT.

The chain links TRBV9 to TRBJ2-2; D may be TRBD1 (5 bases). V lost 6 bases, J lost 0 bases, and 12 bases lay in between. The V gene's germline CDR1 is SGDLS and CDR2 YYNGEE. This CDR3 comprises 15 residues. The CDR3 loop is CASNGQGTNTGELFF. Written as DNA, the CDR3 is TGTGCCAGCAATGGTCAGGGTACGAACACCGGGGAGCTGTTTTTT.

V is TRBV18 and J is TRBJ1-6, with TRBD1 as a possible D gene (5 bases). Trimming cost V 3 bases and J 7 bases, with 16 bases left between them. Per the germline V gene, CDR1 is KGHSH and CDR2 is LQKENI. The CDR3 length is 16 residues. CDR3: CASSPREPGGNSPLHF. As DNA, the CDR3 is TGTGCCAGCTCACCCAGGGAGCCCGGAGGGAATTCACCCCTCCACTTT. The full variable domain, completed using reference TRBV18 and TRBJ1-6, is NAGVMQNPRHLVRRRGQEARLRCSPMKGHSHVYWYRQLPEEGLKFMVYLQKENIIDESGMPKERFSAEFPKEGPSILRIQQVVRGDSAAYFCASSPREPGGNSPLHFGNGTRLTVT.

Regarding this clone: Other DNA variants within this sample encode the same CDR3. The chain joins TRBV29-1 to TRBJ2-7; 10 bases map to TRBD2. Looked up from germline, CDR1 is SQVTM and CDR2 is ANQGSEA. V was pared by 6 bases and J by 4 bases, with 0 bases of the junction left unmatched. This CDR3 has 11 amino acids. CDR3 loop: CSVGLAYEQYF. CDR3 DNA sequence: TGCAGCGTGGGACTAGCGTACGAGCAGTACTTC.

The chain is built from TRBV10-3 and TRBJ2-5; D is possibly TRBD2 (6 bases). Germline CDR1 is ENHRY and CDR2 is SYGVKD. V was cut by 6 bases and J by 7 bases, with 21 bases left in between. CDR3 length: 15 residues. CDR3 loop: CAIRTGTGERGTQYF. The CDR3 nucleotides read TGTGCCATCAGAACCGGGACGGGGGAAAGGGGGACCCAGTACTTC.

This chain links TRBV4-3 with TRBJ1-2; D is perhaps TRBD1 (6 bases). Per germline, CDR1 LGHNA and CDR2 YSLEER. Deletions cut 4 bases from V and 4 bases from J, with 13 bases between. CDR3 size: 14 residues. The CDR3 sequence is CASSPGVGPYGYTF. As DNA, the CDR3 is TGCGCCAGCAGCCCAGGGGTCGGACCCTATGGCTACACCTTC.

A single count supports this clone. The DNA of the CDR3 is TGCAGCGTTGAACTGACTGCGAAAGAGACCCAGTACTTC. This sequence encodes CSVELTAKETQYF. This chain joins TRBV29-1 and TRBJ2-5; D is unclear. The ends were cut back, 2 bases at V and 3 bases at J, with 10 bases in the middle. The CDR3 extends over 13 amino acids. Germline V gives CDR1 SQVTM, CDR2 ANQGSEA.

The chain combines TRBV5-4 with TRBJ1-1, with 10 bases aligning to TRBD1. Germline V CDR1 and CDR2: SGHNT, YYREEE (reference sequence). The V gene end was trimmed by 0 bases and the J gene end by 4 bases; junction bases not matched to a gene: 0. The CDR3 is 14 amino acids. The CDR3 loop reads CASSLGTGGTEAFF. The CDR3 DNA sequence: TGTGCCAGCAGCTTGGGGACAGGGGGCACTGAAGCTTTCTTT. The whole variable domain, remainder taken from reference TRBV5-4 and TRBJ1-1, is ETGVTQSPTHLIKTRGQQVTLRCSSQSGHNTVSWYQQALGQGPQFIFQYYREEENGRGNFPPRFSGLQFPNYSSELNVNALELDDSALYLCASSLGTGGTEAFFGQGTRLTVV.

The chain couples TRBV2 to TRBJ2-5; unclear D gene. The V end lost 7 bases, the J end lost 1 base, and 10 bases lay between the germline ends. The CDR3 totals 13 residues. Germline lookup yields CDR1 SNHLY and CDR2 FYNNEI. The CDR3 loop reads CASKTALQETQYF. The CDR3 bases are TGTGCCAGCAAGACTGCTCTCCAAGAGACCCAGTACTTC.

The gene calls are TRBV12-5 and TRBJ2-7, with 7 nucleotides matching TRBD1. The junction had 8 bases not matched to a gene; V was cut back by 2 bases and J by 1 base. This CDR3 contains 16 residues. The germline gives CDR1 LGHNT, CDR2 FRNRAP. The CDR3 DNA reads as TGTGCTAGTGGTTTGTCGCCAGGGGGTTGGTCCTACGAGCAGTACGTC. It translates to CASGLSPGGWSYEQYV.

V gene TRBV5-4 combines with J gene TRBJ1-1; weak D call: TRBD1 (5 bases). With 0 bases removed from V and 1 base from J, the gap between germline ends came to 10 bases. Germline V CDR1 and CDR2: SGHNT, YYREEE (reference sequence). The CDR3 consists of 15 residues. CDR3 bases: TGTGCCAGCAGCTTGGACAGGCGGGGGAACACTGAAGCTTTCTTT. Residues: CASSLDRRGNTEAFF. The whole variable domain, filled in from reference TRBV5-4 and TRBJ1-1, reads ETGVTQSPTHLIKTRGQQVTLRCSSQSGHNTVSWYQQALGQGPQFIFQYYREEENGRGNFPPRFSGLQFPNYSSELNVNALELDDSALYLCASSLDRRGNTEAFFGQGTRLTVV.

The genes are TRBV7-8 and TRBJ2-2; 13 bases match TRBD2. CDR1 is SGHVS, CDR2 FQNEAQ, per germline. The V and J ends lost 4 bases and 7 bases, in that order; junction bases with no gene match: 6. The CDR3 is made up of 16 amino acids. This CDR3 reads CASSYGLAGVVGELFF. CDR3 nucleotides: TGTGCCAGCAGCTATGGACTAGCGGGAGTGGTCGGGGAGCTGTTTTTT.

The chain joins TRBV7-3 to TRBJ1-1; maybe TRBD1 (6 bases). V lost 5 bases and J 1 base, leaving 11 bases between the germline ends. The CDR3 consists of 14 residues. Germline V gene lookup returns CDR1 SGHTA and CDR2 FQGTGA. The CDR3 loop is CASSQGLGNTEAFF. CDR3 nucleotides: TGTGCCAGCAGCCAGGGGTTGGGGAACACTGAAGCTTTCTTT.

The chain combines TRBV9 with TRBJ2-1, with D uncertain. V lost 0 bases and J lost 0, with 7 bases in between. Germline lookup yields CDR1 SGDLS and CDR2 YYNGEE. The CDR3 is 15 residues long. CDR3 sequence reads: CASSVVTSSYNEQFF. In nucleotides, the CDR3 is TGTGCCAGCAGCGTAGTAACGAGCTCCTACAATGAGCAGTTCTTC. The full variable domain, rest sourced from reference TRBV9 and TRBJ2-1, is DSGVTQTPKHLITATGQRVTLRCSPRSGDLSVYWYQQSLDQGLQFLIQYYNGEERAKGNILERFSAQQFPDLHSELNLSSLELGDSALYFCASSVVTSSYNEQFFGPGTRLTVL.

This chain uses TRBV11-2 with TRBJ1-1; no reliable D call. Germline CDR1 is SGHAT and CDR2 is FQNNGV. The V end lost 4 bases, the J end lost 2 bases, and 5 bases lay between the germline ends. This CDR3 comprises 12 residues. The CDR3 nucleotides are TGTGCCAGCAGCTGGACTAACACTGAAGCTTTCTTT. Its protein is CASSWTNTEAFF. Drawing the rest from reference TRBV11-2 and TRBJ1-1, the complete variable domain is EAGVAQSPRYKIIEKRQSVAFWCNPISGHATLYWYQQILGQGPKLLIQFQNNGVVDDSQLPKDRFSAERLKGVDSTLKIQPAKLEDSAVYLCASSWTNTEAFFGQGTRLTVV.

The rearrangement links TRBV14 to TRBJ1-4; no clear D. The CDR3 is 16 amino acids. In germline, CDR1 is SGHDN, CDR2 FVKESK. Trimming stripped 3 bases from V and 8 bases from J, with 19 bases between. The CDR3 sequence is CASSQGLMYAGEKLFF. The CDR3 region has the DNA TGTGCCAGCAGCCAGGGCCTTATGTACGCGGGCGAAAAACTGTTTTTT.

The V and J genes are TRBV30 and TRBJ2-5, with 11 bases matching TRBD2. The J call could be wrong; TRBJ2-7 is a better fit for the DNA end. This CDR3 is built from 14 residues. Germline-derived CDR1 and CDR2 are GTSNPN and SVGIG (reference sequence). The CDR3: CAWSNSGRGYEQYF. Written as DNA, the CDR3 is TGTGCCTGGAGCAATAGCGGGAGGGGGTACGAGCAGTACTTC.

Only one count was recorded for this clone. The chain joins TRBV29-1 to TRBJ2-2; no definite D call. The germline CDR1 and CDR2 sequences are SQVTM and ANQGSEA. CDR3 length equals 14 residues. The V end was cut by 7 bases, the J end by 0 bases, with 12 bases between. The CDR3 DNA follows: TGCAGCGCCCGGAGTGGATCGAACACCGGGGAGCTGTTTTTT. Its protein is CSARSGSNTGELFF.

The chain recombines TRBV7-9 with TRBJ1-1; perhaps TRBD1 as D (6 bases). This CDR3 has 16 amino acids. V lost 5 bases and J lost 2, with 18 bases in between. CDR1 and CDR2 (germline): SEHNR, FQNEAQ (reference sequence). This chain's CDR3 is CASSPRDRSINTEAFF. CDR3 nucleotide sequence: TGTGCCAGCAGCCCCCGTGACAGGTCTATTAACACTGAAGCTTTCTTT.

The rearrangement joins TRBV29-1 to TRBJ2-2, with 7 bases fitting TRBD2. CDR1 is SQVTM and CDR2 is ANQGSEA in the germline V gene. The V segment lost 7 bases and the J segment 7 bases; nucleotides outside the gene matches: 15. This CDR3 is built from 15 residues. The DNA of the CDR3 is TGCAGCGCGTTACCCCCAGCGGGGTTCGACGGGGAGCTGTTTTTT. As protein: CSALPPAGFDGELFF.

The chain links TRBV7-8 to TRBJ2-2; D might be TRBD1 (5 bases). Trimming removed 0 bases from V and 6 bases from J, with 8 bases in between. The CDR3 covers 14 residues. Germline CDR1 reads SGHVS; CDR2 reads FQNEAQ. The CDR3 is CASSLAMGPGELFF. Written as DNA, the CDR3 is TGTGCCAGCAGCTTAGCTATGGGGCCCGGGGAGCTGTTTTTT.

The rearrangement joins TRBV6-6 to TRBJ1-2, with a possible D match to TRBD1 (6 bases). V was cut by 6 bases and J by 4 bases, with 15 bases left in between. CDR3 length: 14 amino acids. CDR1 and CDR2 from the germline V gene are MNHNY and SVGAGI (reference sequence). In nucleotides, the CDR3 is TGTGCCAGCAGCCCCGGGGGGCGCGCCTATGGCTACACCTTC. Encoded protein: CASSPGGRAYGYTF.

This clone was picked up a small number of times. This chain links TRBV5-1 with TRBJ2-7; tentatively, D is TRBD1 (6 bases). The CDR3 sequence is 16 residues long. V dropped 5 bases and J dropped 6 bases, with 24 bases sitting between them. Germline V gives CDR1 SGHRS, CDR2 YFSETQ. CDR3 DNA: TGCGCCAGCAGATCCGAAACCGGGACATATCCGACCGAGCAGTACTTC. Translated, it gives CASRSETGTYPTEQYF.

The chain links TRBV15 to TRBJ2-5, with 9 bases that match TRBD1. Losses at the gene ends were 5 bases for V and 3 bases for J; bases not matched to a gene: 13. The length of the CDR3 is 17 residues. Per the germline V gene, CDR1 is LNHNV and CDR2 is YYDKDF (reference sequence). Here the CDR3 reads CATSGRTGARGKETQYF. CDR3 DNA: TGTGCCACCAGCGGGCGGACAGGGGCACGCGGAAAAGAGACCCAGTACTTC.